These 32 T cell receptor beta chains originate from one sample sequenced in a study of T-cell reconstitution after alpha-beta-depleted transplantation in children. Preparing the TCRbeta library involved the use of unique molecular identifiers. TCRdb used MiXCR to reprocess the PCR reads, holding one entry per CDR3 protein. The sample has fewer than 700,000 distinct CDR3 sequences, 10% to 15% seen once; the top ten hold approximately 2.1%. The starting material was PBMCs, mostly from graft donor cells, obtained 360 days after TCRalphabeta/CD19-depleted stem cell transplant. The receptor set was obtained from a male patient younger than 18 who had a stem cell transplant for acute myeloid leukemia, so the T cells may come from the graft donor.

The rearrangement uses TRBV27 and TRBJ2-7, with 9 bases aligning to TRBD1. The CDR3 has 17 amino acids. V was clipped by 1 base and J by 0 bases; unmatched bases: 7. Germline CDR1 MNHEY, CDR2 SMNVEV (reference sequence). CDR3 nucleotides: TGTGCCAGCAGTTTATTGCTTCCGGGACAGGGCTCCTACGAGCAGTACTTC. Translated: CASSLLLPGQGSYEQYF.

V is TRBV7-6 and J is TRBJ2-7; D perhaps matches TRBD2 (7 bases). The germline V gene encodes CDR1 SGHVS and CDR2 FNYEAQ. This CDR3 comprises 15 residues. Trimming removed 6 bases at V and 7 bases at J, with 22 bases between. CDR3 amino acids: CASSRNGGGAREQYF. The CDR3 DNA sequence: TGTGCCAGCAGTCGTAATGGGGGGGGGGCCCGGGAGCAGTACTTC.

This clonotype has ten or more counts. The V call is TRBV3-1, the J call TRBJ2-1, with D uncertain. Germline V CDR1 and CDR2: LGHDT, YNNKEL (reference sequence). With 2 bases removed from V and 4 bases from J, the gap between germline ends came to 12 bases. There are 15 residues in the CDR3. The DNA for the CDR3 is TGTGCCAGCAGCCAATCTAGGAGAGTTTACAATGAGCAGTTCTTC. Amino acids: CASSQSRRVYNEQFF.

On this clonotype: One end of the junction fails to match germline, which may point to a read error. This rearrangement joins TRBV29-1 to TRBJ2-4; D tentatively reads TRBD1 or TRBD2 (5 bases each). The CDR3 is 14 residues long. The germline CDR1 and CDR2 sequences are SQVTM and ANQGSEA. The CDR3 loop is CSVLRRGTLDIEYF. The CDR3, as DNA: TGCAGCGTTCTACGCCGGGGCACATTAGACATTGAGTACTTC.

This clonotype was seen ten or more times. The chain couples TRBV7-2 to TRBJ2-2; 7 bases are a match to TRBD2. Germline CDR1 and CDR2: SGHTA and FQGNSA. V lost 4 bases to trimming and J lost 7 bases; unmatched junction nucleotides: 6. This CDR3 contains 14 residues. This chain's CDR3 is CASSSGTINGELFF. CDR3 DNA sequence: TGTGCCAGCAGCTCCGGGACTATTAACGGGGAGCTGTTTTTT.

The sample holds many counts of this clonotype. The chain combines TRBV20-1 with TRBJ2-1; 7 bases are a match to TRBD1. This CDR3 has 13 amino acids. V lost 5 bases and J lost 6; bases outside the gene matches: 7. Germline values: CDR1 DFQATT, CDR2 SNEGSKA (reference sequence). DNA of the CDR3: TGCAGTGCTTCGGACAGGCGGGCCAATGAGCAGTTCTTC. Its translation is CSASDRRANEQFF.

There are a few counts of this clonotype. The CDR3 region has the DNA TGCAGTGCTAGAGATCGGCTAGCCCTGTGGAACGGGGAGCTGTTTTTT. This encodes CSARDRLALWNGELFF. The chain joins TRBV20-1 to TRBJ2-2, with TRBD2 as a possible D gene (5 bases). V gave up 0 bases and J gave up 7 bases, with 18 bases separating them. The CDR3 runs 16 residues. Germline CDR1 is DFQATT and CDR2 is SNEGSKA (reference sequence).

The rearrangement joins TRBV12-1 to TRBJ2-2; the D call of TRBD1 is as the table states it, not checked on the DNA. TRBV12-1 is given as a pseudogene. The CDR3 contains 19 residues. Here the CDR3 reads CASSFRDRVKSFNTGELFF. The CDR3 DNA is TGTGCCAGCAGCTTCCGGGACAGGGTCAAATCTTTCAACACCGGGGAGCTGTTTTTT.

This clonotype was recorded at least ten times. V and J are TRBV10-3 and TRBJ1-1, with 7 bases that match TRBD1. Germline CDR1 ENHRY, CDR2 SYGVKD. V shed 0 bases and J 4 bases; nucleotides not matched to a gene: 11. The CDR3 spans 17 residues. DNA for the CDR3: TGTGCCATCAGTGAGTCTTGGAGGGGGCGTAGGATCACTGAAGCTTTCTTT. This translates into CAISESWRGRRITEAFF.

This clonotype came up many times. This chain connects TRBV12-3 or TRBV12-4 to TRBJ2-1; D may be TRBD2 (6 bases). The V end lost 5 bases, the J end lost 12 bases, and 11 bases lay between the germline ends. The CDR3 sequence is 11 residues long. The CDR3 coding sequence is TGTGCCAGCAGTGGGGACTCGATGCAGTTCTTC. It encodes CASSGDSMQFF.

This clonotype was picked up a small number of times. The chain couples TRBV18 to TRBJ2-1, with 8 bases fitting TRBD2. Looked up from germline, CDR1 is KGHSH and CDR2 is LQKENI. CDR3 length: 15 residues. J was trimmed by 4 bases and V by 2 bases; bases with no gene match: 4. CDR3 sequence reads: CASSPEAGEYNEQFF. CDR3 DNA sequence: TGTGCCAGCTCACCAGAAGCGGGAGAATACAATGAGCAGTTCTTC.

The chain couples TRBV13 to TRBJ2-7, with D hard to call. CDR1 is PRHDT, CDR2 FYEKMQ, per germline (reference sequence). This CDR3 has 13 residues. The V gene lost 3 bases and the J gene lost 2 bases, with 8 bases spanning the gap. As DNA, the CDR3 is TGTGCCAGCAGCTTTCGACCGACCTACGAGCAGTACTTC. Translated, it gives CASSFRPTYEQYF.

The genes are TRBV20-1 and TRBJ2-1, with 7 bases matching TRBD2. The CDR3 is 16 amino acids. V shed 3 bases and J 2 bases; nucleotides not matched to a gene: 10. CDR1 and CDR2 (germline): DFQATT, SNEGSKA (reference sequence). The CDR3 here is CSASHPSAGPYNEQFF. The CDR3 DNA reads TGCAGTGCTAGTCATCCATCAGCGGGGCCCTACAATGAGCAGTTCTTC.

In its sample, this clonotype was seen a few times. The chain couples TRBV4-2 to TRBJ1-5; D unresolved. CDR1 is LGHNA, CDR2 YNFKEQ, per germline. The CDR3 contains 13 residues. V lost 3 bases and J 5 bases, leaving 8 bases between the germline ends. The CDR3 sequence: CASSQREYQPQHF. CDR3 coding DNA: TGTGCCAGCAGCCAGAGGGAGTATCAGCCCCAGCATTTT.

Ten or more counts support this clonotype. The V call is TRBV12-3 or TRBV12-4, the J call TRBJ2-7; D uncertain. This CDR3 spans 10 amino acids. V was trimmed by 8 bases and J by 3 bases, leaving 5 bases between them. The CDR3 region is CASGNYEQYF. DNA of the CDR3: TGTGCCAGCGGTAACTACGAGCAGTACTTC.

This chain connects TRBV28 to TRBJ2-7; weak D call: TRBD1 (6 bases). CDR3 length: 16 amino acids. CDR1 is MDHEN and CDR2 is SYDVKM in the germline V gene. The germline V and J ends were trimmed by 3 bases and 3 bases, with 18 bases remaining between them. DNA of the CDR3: TGTGCCAGCAGTTTGGGTTCGAGAAGGGGGAACTACGAGCAGTACTTC. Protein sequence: CASSLGSRRGNYEQYF.

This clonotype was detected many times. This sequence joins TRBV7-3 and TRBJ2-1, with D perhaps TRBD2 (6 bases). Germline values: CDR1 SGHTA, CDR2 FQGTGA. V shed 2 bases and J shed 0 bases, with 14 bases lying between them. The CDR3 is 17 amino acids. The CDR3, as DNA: TGTGCCAGCAGCTTATCGAAACAGGAGGGCTCCTACAATGAGCAGTTCTTC. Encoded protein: CASSLSKQEGSYNEQFF.

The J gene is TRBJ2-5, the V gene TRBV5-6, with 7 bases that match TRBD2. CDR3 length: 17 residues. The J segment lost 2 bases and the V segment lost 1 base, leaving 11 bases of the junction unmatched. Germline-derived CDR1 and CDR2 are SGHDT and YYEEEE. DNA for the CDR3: TGTGCCAGCAGCTTGCGTGTGGCTAGCGGTTTACAAGAGACCCAGTACTTC. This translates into CASSLRVASGLQETQYF.

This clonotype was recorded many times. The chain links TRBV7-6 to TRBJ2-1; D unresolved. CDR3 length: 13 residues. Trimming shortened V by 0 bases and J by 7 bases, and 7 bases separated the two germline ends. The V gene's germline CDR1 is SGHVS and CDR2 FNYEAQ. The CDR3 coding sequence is TGTGCCAGCAGCTTAGCCTGGCTAAATGAGCAGTTCTTC. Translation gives CASSLAWLNEQFF.

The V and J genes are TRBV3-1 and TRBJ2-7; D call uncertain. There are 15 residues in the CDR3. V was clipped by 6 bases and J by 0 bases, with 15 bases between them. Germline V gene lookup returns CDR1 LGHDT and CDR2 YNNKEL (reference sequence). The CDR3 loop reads CASSTTLGYSYEQYF. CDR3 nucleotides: TGTGCCAGCAGTACTACTTTGGGTTACTCCTACGAGCAGTACTTC.

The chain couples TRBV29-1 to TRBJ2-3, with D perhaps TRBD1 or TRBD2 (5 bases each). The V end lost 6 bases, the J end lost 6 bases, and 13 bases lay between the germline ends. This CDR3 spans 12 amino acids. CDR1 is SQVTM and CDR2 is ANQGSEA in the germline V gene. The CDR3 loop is CSVRGEGDTQYF. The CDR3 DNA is TGCAGCGTCCGAGGGGAAGGGGATACGCAGTATTTT.

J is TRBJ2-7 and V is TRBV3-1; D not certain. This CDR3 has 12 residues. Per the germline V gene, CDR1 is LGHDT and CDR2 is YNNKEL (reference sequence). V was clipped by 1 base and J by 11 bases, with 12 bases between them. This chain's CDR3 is CASSQGRVQEYF. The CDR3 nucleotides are TGTGCCAGCAGCCAAGGCCGGGTCCAGGAGTACTTC.

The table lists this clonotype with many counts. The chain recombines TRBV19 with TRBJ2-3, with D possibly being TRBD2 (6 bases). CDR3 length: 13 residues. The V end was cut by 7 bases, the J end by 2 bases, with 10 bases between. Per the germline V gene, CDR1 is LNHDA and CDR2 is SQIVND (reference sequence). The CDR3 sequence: CASMSGDTDTQYF. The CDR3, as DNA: TGTGCCAGTATGTCGGGGGACACAGATACGCAGTATTTT.

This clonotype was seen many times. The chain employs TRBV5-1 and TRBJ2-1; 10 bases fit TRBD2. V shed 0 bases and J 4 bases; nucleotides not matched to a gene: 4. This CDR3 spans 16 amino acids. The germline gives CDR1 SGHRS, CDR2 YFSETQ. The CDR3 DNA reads TGCGCCAGCAGCTTGGTCGGACTAGCGGTTTACAATGAGCAGTTCTTC. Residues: CASSLVGLAVYNEQFF.

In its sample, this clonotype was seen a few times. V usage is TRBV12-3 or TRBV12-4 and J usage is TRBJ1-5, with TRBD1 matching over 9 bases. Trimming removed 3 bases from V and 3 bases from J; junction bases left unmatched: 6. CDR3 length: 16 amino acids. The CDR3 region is CASSLGQGWINQPQHF. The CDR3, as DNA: TGTGCCAGCAGTTTGGGACAGGGTTGGATCAATCAGCCCCAGCATTTT.

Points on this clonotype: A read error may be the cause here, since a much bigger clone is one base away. Here the CDR3 reads CASSKGQLAYEQYF. The DNA for the CDR3 is TGTGCCAGCAGTAAGGGACAGTTGGCCTACGAGCAGTACTTC. The J gene is TRBJ2-7, the V gene TRBV12-3 or TRBV12-4; 7 nucleotides line up with TRBD1. V was clipped by 5 bases and J by 2 bases; unmatched bases: 6. The CDR3 consists of 14 residues.

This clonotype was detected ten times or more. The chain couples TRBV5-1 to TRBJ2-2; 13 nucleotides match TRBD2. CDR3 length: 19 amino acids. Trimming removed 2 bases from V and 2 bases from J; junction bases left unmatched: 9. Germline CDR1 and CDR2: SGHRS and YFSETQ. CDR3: CASSFSWTSGSANTGELFF. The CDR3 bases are TGCGCCAGCAGCTTCTCCTGGACTAGCGGGAGTGCTAACACCGGGGAGCTGTTTTTT.

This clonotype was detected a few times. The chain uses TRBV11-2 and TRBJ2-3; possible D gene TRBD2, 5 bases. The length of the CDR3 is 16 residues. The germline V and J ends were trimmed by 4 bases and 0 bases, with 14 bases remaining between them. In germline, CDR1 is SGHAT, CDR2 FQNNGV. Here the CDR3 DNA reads TGTGCCAGCAGCTACGTCGAGGGCCCTAGCACAGATACGCAGTATTTT. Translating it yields CASSYVEGPSTDTQYF.

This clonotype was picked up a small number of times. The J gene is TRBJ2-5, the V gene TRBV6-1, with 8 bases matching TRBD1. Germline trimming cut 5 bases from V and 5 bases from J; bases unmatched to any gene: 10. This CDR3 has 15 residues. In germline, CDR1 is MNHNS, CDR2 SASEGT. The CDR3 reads CASSPLTGVYETQYF. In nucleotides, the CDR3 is TGTGCCAGCAGTCCACTGACAGGGGTGTACGAGACCCAGTACTTC.

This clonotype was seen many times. The CDR3: CASSFRTGQETQYF. CDR3 sequence (DNA): TGTGCCAGCAGTTTCCGGACAGGTCAAGAGACCCAGTACTTC. The V and J genes are TRBV28 and TRBJ2-5, with TRBD1 matching 7 bases. This CDR3 is 14 amino acids long. Germline trimming cut 3 bases from V and 2 bases from J; bases unmatched to any gene: 3. Germline CDR1 reads MDHEN; CDR2 reads SYDVKM.

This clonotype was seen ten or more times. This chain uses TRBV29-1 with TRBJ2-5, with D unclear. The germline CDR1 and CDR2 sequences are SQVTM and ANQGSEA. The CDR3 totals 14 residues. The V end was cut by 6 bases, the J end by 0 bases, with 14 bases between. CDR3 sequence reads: CSVIEWLNQETQYF. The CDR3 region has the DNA TGCAGCGTAATAGAGTGGCTTAACCAAGAGACCCAGTACTTC.

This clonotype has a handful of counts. CDR3 protein: CSVEDPFSGNTIYF. DNA for the CDR3: TGCAGCGTTGAAGATCCCTTCTCTGGAAACACCATATATTTT. The J gene is TRBJ1-3, the V gene TRBV29-1; D gene ambiguous. V lost 0 bases to trimming and J lost 0 bases, with 6 bases between them. The CDR3 is made up of 14 amino acids. CDR1 is SQVTM, CDR2 ANQGSEA, per germline.